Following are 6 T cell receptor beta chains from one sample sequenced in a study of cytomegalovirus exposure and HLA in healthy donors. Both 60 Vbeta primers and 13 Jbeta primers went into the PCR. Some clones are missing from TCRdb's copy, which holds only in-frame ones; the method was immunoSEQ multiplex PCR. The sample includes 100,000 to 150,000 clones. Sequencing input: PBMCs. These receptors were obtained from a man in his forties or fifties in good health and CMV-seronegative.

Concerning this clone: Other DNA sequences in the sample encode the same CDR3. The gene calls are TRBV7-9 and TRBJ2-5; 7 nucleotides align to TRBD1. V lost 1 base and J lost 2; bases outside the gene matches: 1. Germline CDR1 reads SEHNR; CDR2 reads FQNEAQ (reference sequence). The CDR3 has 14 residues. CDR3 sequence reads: CASSLGTGQETQYF. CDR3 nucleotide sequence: TGTGCCAGCAGCTTAGGGACAGGTCAAGAGACCCAGTACTTC.

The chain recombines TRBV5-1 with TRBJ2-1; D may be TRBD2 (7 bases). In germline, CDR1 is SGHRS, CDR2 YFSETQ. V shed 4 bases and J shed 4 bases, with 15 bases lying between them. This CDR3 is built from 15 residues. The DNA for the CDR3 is TGCGCCAGCAGCCTCGGGGGGCTCGAGTACAATGAGCAGTTCTTC. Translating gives CASSLGGLEYNEQFF.

The CDR3 here is CASRRGGNTEAFF. CDR3 DNA: TGTGCCAGCAGAAGAGGGGGGAACACTGAAGCTTTCTTT. The chain has TRBV5-4 and TRBJ1-1; weak D call: TRBD1 (6 bases). With 5 bases removed from V and 1 base from J, the gap between germline ends came to 9 bases. The CDR3 is 13 residues long. In germline, CDR1 is SGHNT, CDR2 YYREEE (reference sequence).

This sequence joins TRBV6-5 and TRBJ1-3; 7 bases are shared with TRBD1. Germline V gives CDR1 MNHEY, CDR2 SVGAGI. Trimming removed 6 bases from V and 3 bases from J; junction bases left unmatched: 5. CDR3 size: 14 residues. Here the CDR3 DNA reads TGTGCCAGCAGCTACAGGGGTGGTGGAAACACCATATATTTT. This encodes CASSYRGGGNTIYF.

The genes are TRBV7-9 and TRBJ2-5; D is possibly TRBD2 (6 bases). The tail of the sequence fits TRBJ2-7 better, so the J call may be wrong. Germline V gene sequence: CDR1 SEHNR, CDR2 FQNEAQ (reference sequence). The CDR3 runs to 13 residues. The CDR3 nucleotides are TGTGCCAGCAGCTTAGCGGGGGGTCACGAGCAGTACTTC. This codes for CASSLAGGHEQYF.

In nucleotides, the CDR3 is TGTGCCAGCAGTCCTCTATCGCGGCAAAAGCTCTGGGGAGGACAAGAGACCCAGTACTTC. Protein sequence: CASSPLSRQKLWGGQETQYF. The chain combines TRBV28 with TRBJ2-5; TRBD2 might be the D (6 bases). CDR1 is MDHEN, CDR2 SYDVKM, per germline. The V end was cut by 5 bases, the J end by 2 bases, with 30 bases between. This CDR3 is built from 20 residues.